One and the same sample provided the 16 T cell receptor beta chains below, sequenced in a study of T cell changes during pregnancy in multiple sclerosis. TCRdb's copy holds only in-frame clones and misses some; the assay was immunoSEQ multiplex PCR. The sample holds roughly 58,000 clones, roughly 90% seen once. Material: CD8+ T cells from peripheral blood mononuclear cells, obtained before pregnancy. These TCRs come from a female donor with multiple sclerosis, enrolled in a pregnancy study.

This clone appeared a single time. This chain joins TRBV6-5 and TRBJ1-2; a possible D gene is TRBD1 (6 bases). The CDR3 covers 14 residues. The germline V and J ends were trimmed by 7 bases and 4 bases, with 16 bases remaining between them. Germline CDR1 reads MNHEY; CDR2 reads SVGAGI. This chain's CDR3 is CASTETQGGYGYTF. Written as DNA, the CDR3 is TGTGCCAGCACTGAAACACAGGGCGGCTATGGCTACACCTTC.

V and J are TRBV15 and TRBJ2-7; D is perhaps TRBD2 (6 bases). Germline V gene data show CDR1 as LNHNV and CDR2 as YYDKDF (reference sequence). The CDR3 covers 14 residues. Trimming cost V 6 bases and J 1 base, with 13 bases left between them. DNA of the CDR3: TGTGCCACCAGTACCACGGGGAGGTCCTACGAGCAGTACTTC. It encodes CATSTTGRSYEQYF.

The chain is built from TRBV9 and TRBJ1-1; D unresolved. This CDR3 region has 13 residues. The V end lost 1 base, the J end lost 0 bases, and 4 bases lay between the germline ends. Per the germline V gene, CDR1 is SGDLS and CDR2 is YYNGEE. The CDR3 bases are TGTGCCAGCAGCGTATCTGTGAACACTGAAGCTTTCTTT. Translating gives CASSVSVNTEAFF. Supplemented by reference TRBV9 and TRBJ1-1, the full variable domain reads DSGVTQTPKHLITATGQRVTLRCSPRSGDLSVYWYQQSLDQGLQFLIQYYNGEERAKGNILERFSAQQFPDLHSELNLSSLELGDSALYFCASSVSVNTEAFFGQGTRLTVV.

This chain connects TRBV2 to TRBJ2-7; TRBD2 is a possible D gene (7 bases). Deletions cut 8 bases from V and 3 bases from J, with 14 bases between. This CDR3 contains 13 residues. Germline V gene data show CDR1 as SNHLY and CDR2 as FYNNEI. The chain's CDR3 is CASLGRGSYEQYF. CDR3 in DNA: TGTGCCAGCCTAGGGAGGGGGAGCTACGAGCAGTACTTC.

J is TRBJ2-7 and V is TRBV10-2; D is perhaps TRBD2 (5 bases). The germline CDR1 and CDR2 sequences are WSHSY and SAAADI. V lost 4 bases and J lost 0, with 13 bases in between. The CDR3 has 15 residues. The CDR3 sequence: CASSVDGGGSYEQYF. In nucleotides, the CDR3 is TGCGCCAGCAGTGTGGACGGAGGAGGCTCCTACGAGCAGTACTTC.

This sequence joins TRBV27 and TRBJ2-1, with 7 bases lining up with TRBD1. J was trimmed by 10 bases and V by 4 bases; bases with no gene match: 7. The CDR3 totals 13 residues. CDR1 is MNHEY, CDR2 SMNVEV, per germline (reference sequence). The CDR3 protein is CASSSGQSYEQFF. Here the CDR3 DNA reads TGTGCCAGCAGTTCGGGACAGTCTTACGAGCAGTTCTTC.

This chain links TRBV19 with TRBJ1-3; the D is unclear. Germline V gene sequence: CDR1 LNHDA, CDR2 SQIVND (reference sequence). The CDR3 spans 13 residues. Trimming stripped 5 bases from V and 8 bases from J, with 13 bases between. CDR3 nucleotide sequence: TGTGCCAGTAGTTCGGCCCTCCGGGACACCATATATTTT. Translation: CASSSALRDTIYF.

The chain employs TRBV29-1 and TRBJ2-5, with D perhaps matching TRBD2 (5 bases). The CDR3 runs to 13 residues. Germline V gene data show CDR1 as SQVTM and CDR2 as ANQGSEA. Trimming pared 7 bases from V and 4 bases from J, leaving 16 bases between. The CDR3 coding sequence is TGCAGCGGGGTAGGACTTATCCGAGAGACCCAGTACTTC. Protein: CSGVGLIRETQYF.

The chain is built from TRBV7-6 and TRBJ1-4; TRBD1 is a possible D gene (5 bases). Germline V gives CDR1 SGHVS, CDR2 FNYEAQ. V was pared by 1 base and J by 6 bases, with 12 bases between. CDR3 length: 15 amino acids. CDR3 protein: CASSLDSGGHEKLFF. CDR3 coding DNA: TGTGCCAGCAGCTTAGACTCCGGGGGTCATGAAAAACTGTTTTTT. The full variable domain, completed using reference TRBV7-6 and TRBJ1-4, is GAGVSQSPRYKVTKRGQDVALRCDPISGHVSLYWYRQALGQGPEFLTYFNYEAQQDKSGLPNDRFSAERPEGSISTLTIQRTEQRDSAMYRCASSLDSGGHEKLFFGSGTQLSVL.

The gene calls are TRBV7-9 and TRBJ2-7; 9 nucleotides match TRBD1. The CDR3 runs to 15 residues. Germline V gene data show CDR1 as SEHNR and CDR2 as FQNEAQ (reference sequence). The trim removed 5 bases at V and 0 bases at J, leaving 5 bases unmatched. CDR3 coding DNA: TGTGCCAGCAGCGGGGGACAGGGCCCCTCCTACGAGCAGTACTTC. Amino acids: CASSGGQGPSYEQYF.

The chain has TRBV9 and TRBJ1-2; the match to TRBD1 covers 10 bases. The CDR3 loop spans 14 amino acids. V shed 0 bases and J 6 bases; nucleotides not matched to a gene: 2. Germline V lookup: CDR1 SGDLS, CDR2 YYNGEE. CDR3 in DNA: TGTGCCAGCAGCGTAGCTGGGACAGGGGATGGCTACACCTTC. Its protein is CASSVAGTGDGYTF.

DNA of the CDR3: TGTGCCAGCGGCGGCGGCGGGACAGGGATTGGAAACACCATATATTTT. It specifies CASGGGGTGIGNTIYF. V gene TRBV10-3 combines with J gene TRBJ1-3; 9 bases fit TRBD1. V was clipped by 10 bases and J by 3 bases; unmatched bases: 13. CDR1 is ENHRY and CDR2 is SYGVKD in the germline V gene. This CDR3 has 16 residues.

The chain combines TRBV27 with TRBJ2-1; perhaps TRBD2 as D (6 bases). Trimming removed 3 bases from V and 2 bases from J, with 11 bases in between. Germline values: CDR1 MNHEY, CDR2 SMNVEV (reference sequence). CDR3 size: 15 residues. For the CDR3, the DNA is TGTGCCAGCAGTTTGGCTAGCGTACCCTACAATGAGCAGTTCTTC. It yields the protein CASSLASVPYNEQFF.

The chain recombines TRBV7-3 with TRBJ1-1, with 9 bases aligning to TRBD1. Germline V gene sequence: CDR1 SGHTA, CDR2 FQGTGA. The CDR3 runs 16 residues. V was clipped by 2 bases and J by 3 bases; unmatched bases: 7. The CDR3 coding sequence is TGTGCCAGCAGCTTAGGTTGGACAGGGGATCACACTGAAGCTTTCTTT. Translating gives CASSLGWTGDHTEAFF.

J is TRBJ2-2 and V is TRBV4-3; D unclear. Trimming stripped 0 bases from V and 1 base from J, with 9 bases between. The germline gives CDR1 LGHNA, CDR2 YSLEER. The CDR3 has 16 amino acids. The chain's CDR3 is CASSQDIRVNTGELFF. The CDR3 DNA is TGCGCCAGCAGCCAAGATATCCGGGTGAACACCGGGGAGCTGTTTTTT.

This clone appeared once. V and J are TRBV19 and TRBJ2-7; TRBD1 agrees at 9 bases. J gave up 3 bases and V 3 bases, and 6 bases lay outside the gene matches. The CDR3 extends over 15 amino acids. Per germline, CDR1 LNHDA and CDR2 SQIVND (reference sequence). Here the CDR3 reads CASSIGQGLFYEQYF. As DNA, the CDR3 is TGTGCCAGTAGTATCGGACAGGGGTTGTTCTACGAGCAGTACTTC.